This T cell receptor (beta chain) emerged from a study of OX40 agonist ivuxolimab in advanced cancers. Autoimmune disease history or systemic immunosuppression led to patient exclusion. This CDR3 has 14 amino acids. Germline V gene data show CDR1 as SEHNR and CDR2 as FQNEAQ (reference sequence). Trimming left V 6 bases short and J 2 bases short, with 11 bases between. Generated by immunoSEQ multiplex PCR, the TCRdb table keeps only in-frame clones and is missing some. The table includes about 69,000 clones, just over 90% detected once. This receptor was taken from an adult with an advanced solid tumor such as melanoma, head and neck, liver or kidney cancer. The sequences come from CD4+ or CD8+ T cells sorted from blood, collected in a trial of the OX40 agonist ivuxolimab. The rearrangement uses TRBV7-9 and TRBJ1-5; unclear D gene. CDR3 in DNA: TGTGCCAGCAGACCCGGTACAGGCAATCAGCCCCAGCATTTT. It codes for CASRPGTGNQPQHF.